This T cell receptor beta chain emerged from a study of shared clonotypes between healthy human individuals (TCRdb year 2020). Regarding the study in general: The cohort included a few men and two women between 18 and 49 years of age. For each donor, CD4 naive and CD4 memory were each given three plates, CD8 naive was given two plates, and CD8 memory was given one plate. To estimate repertoire size and how much clonotypes are shared between individuals, the study performed deep sequencing of blood TCR repertoires from 4 to 6 healthy adults. To increase sequencing depth and limit assay-specific biases, different laboratories used diverse techniques to prepare libraries and sequence TCR repertoires. Leukapheresis yielded between about 0.85 and 10 billion PBMCs per donor. Overall results and qualifications from the work: Clonotypes shared by all four sorted-subset donors showed higher generation probabilities than non-shared clonotypes. Larger estimated clonotype richness was generally found for naive subsets than for memory subsets. Rarefaction of sorted-subset datasets indicated incomplete sequencing despite the large sequencing depth. About 5% of naive CD4, 3.5% of naive CD8, 2.3% of memory CD4, and over 0.35% of memory CD8 clonotypes were shared across several donors. Only blood was sampled, and tissue TCR repertoires likely differ from those in blood. Based on pairwise subsampling, the degree of clonotype sharing among donors was expected to be affected by sequencing depth. Because the study included only a small number of donors, the genetic and exposure-history diversity represented was limited.

The donors were healthy, HIV-negative adults with no recently reported acute infections or vaccinations. All donors were Caucasian adults living in Nashville, Tennessee, USA. Magnetic negative selection was used to enrich CD4+ T cells, after which naive cells were positively selected on CD45RA and the negative fraction became the memory subset. After blood collection by leukapheresis, PBMCs were isolated using Ficoll-Histopaque density gradient centrifugation and then cryopreserved in the vapor phase of liquid nitrogen. Purity and quantity of every magnetically sorted T cell population were checked by analytical flow cytometry. Each sorted fraction had its genomic DNA isolated and then quantified by UV absorbance on a Nanodrop 2000c. Deletion took 5 bases off V and 4 bases off J, with a span of 12 bases between the germline ends. From the cysteine through the phenylalanine, the CDR3 covers 14 amino acids. Only the CDR3 portion is preserved as DNA: 42 bases, with reading frame beginning at the first base. The CDR1 and CDR2 encoded by the germline V gene are SGHTA and FQGTGA.

Details on this clone: What this receptor recognizes is not known. Base qualities are not recorded, but no much larger clone differs from it by a single base.

TCR CDR3 regions were amplified from genomic DNA by multiplex PCR using the deep immunoSEQ assay. Extracted genomic DNA from each cell subset was distributed evenly across all wells of several immunoSEQ 96-well plates, and each plate was treated as a replicate. For sorted subsets, each replicate PCR was loaded with about 0.2 ug genomic DNA, equivalent to 30,000 or so T cell genomes. Purified libraries were measured with a Qubit 3.0 fluorometer, size-checked on a Bioanalyzer 2100, and measured again with the KAPA Library Quantification kit. A separate single-read 150-cycle Illumina NextSeq 550 flow cell was used to sequence each immunoSEQ 96-well plate. For the original study's pipeline: The immunoSEQ output contained only junctional sequences without quality scores, so filtering could not match that applied to full-length reads. To assign V/J genes and CDR3, sequences were annotated using PyIR, a Python wrapper for IgBLAST v1.9, with IMGT germline references. Reads were filtered out if the reads had weak V/J assignments (E-value above 1e-6), no CDR3, stop codons, out-of-frame junctions, or ambiguous translated residues. A V3J clonotype was defined by an identical inferred V gene, J gene, and CDR3 amino acid sequence. To compute the percentage overlap between repertoires, the number of shared unique clonotypes was divided by the size of the smaller repertoire. RTK rarefaction, the Chao1 estimator, and Recon v2.1 estimates of unobserved clonotypes were used to assess repertoire richness. Generation probabilities were computed with OLGA for all TCRbeta clonotypes obtained by the gDNA method from four donors. As stored in TCRdb, this immuneACCESS dataset retains in-frame rearrangements with V and J assigned. A fraction of the clones does not appear; measured against another copy, unresolved V genes explain less than half of the discrepancy, and the remainder lacks a known reason. V and J calls plus clone size are reproduced from that table; the DNA served to infer D and trimming. This sample lists nearly 750,000 clones; over 60% were detected once. The top ten constitute less than 2% of the sample.

The sequenced sample was memory CD4+ T cells sorted from blood. This specimen's cell subset or site label, per the study, means: CD45RA-negative fraction. The receptor comes from a woman aged 25 to 45 in good health. This receptor chain uses TRBV7-3 and TRBJ2-1; TRBD2 is perhaps the D gene, given 5 matching bases. The DNA sequence is as follows: TGTGCCAGCAGCCAGGACTCCACATACAATGAGCAGTTCTTC. Translated, this gives CASSQDSTYNEQFF. The CDR3 plus the reference TRBV7-3 and TRBJ2-1 genes for the other parts give the full variable domain: GAGVSQTPSNKVTEKGKYVELRCDPISGHTALYWYRQSLGQGPEFLIYFQGTGAADDSGLPNDRFFAVRPEGSVSTLKIQRTERGDSAVYLCASSQDSTYNEQFFGPGTRLTVL.